One sample yielded the 27 T cell receptor beta chains listed below, sequenced in a study of CD8 T cells in Susac syndrome. Reverse transcription used 0.5 to 1 ug RNA and random hexamers. TCRdb reanalysed the immunoSEQ multiplex PCR reads using MiXCR and keeps one entry per CDR3 protein. The table lists some 200,000 distinct CDR3 sequences, just under 95% of them singletons. The source material was CD4+ T cells from PBMCs. These receptors were taken from a human donor in good health.

The CDR3 loop reads CASGRPGRGITEAFF. The CDR3 DNA sequence: TGTGCCAGCGGCCGGCCGGGACGGGGGATCACTGAAGCTTTCTTT. The chain carries TRBV4-2 and TRBJ1-1; maybe TRBD1 (5 bases). The CDR3 spans 15 residues. Per germline, CDR1 LGHNA and CDR2 YNFKEQ. V gave up 8 bases and J gave up 4 bases, with 20 bases separating them.

CDR3 protein: CAISQGLNEQYF. DNA for the CDR3: TGTGCCATAAGCCAGGGTTTGAACGAGCAGTACTTC. The chain uses TRBV3-1 and TRBJ2-7; D perhaps matches TRBD1 (5 bases). The germline CDR1 and CDR2 sequences are LGHDT and YNNKEL (reference sequence). The CDR3 contains 12 residues. V dropped 10 bases and J dropped 5 bases, with 15 bases sitting between them.

The chain recombines TRBV29-1 with TRBJ2-5; D gene ambiguous. This CDR3 region has 12 residues. V lost 4 bases, J lost 1 base, and 7 bases lay in between. CDR1 is SQVTM and CDR2 is ANQGSEA in the germline V gene. The CDR3, as DNA: TGCAGCGTTGTGGAAAGCCAAGAGACCCAGTACTTC. It translates to CSVVESQETQYF.

The V gene is TRBV29-1, the J gene TRBJ2-1; D is unresolved. The CDR3 has 12 amino acids. Germline CDR1 reads SQVTM; CDR2 reads ANQGSEA. The V end was cut by 7 bases, the J end by 0 bases, with 7 bases between. CDR3 DNA: TGCAGCGCGCCCCGCTCCTACAATGAGCAGTTCTTC. Its protein product is CSAPRSYNEQFF.

V gene TRBV29-1 combines with J gene TRBJ2-3, with D perhaps matching TRBD1 or TRBD2 (5 bases each). Trimming took off 6 bases at V and 2 bases at J, with 15 bases between the two ends. Germline CDR1 is SQVTM and CDR2 is ANQGSEA. The CDR3 sequence is 14 residues long. The CDR3 sequence: CSVGVASSTDTQYF. The CDR3 nucleotides are TGCAGCGTGGGGGTGGCCAGCTCCACAGATACGCAGTATTTT.

CDR3 sequence: CATSDAGTDNYGYTF. CDR3 sequence (DNA): TGTGCCACCAGTGATGCCGGGACGGATAACTATGGCTACACCTTC. This chain links TRBV24-1 with TRBJ1-2; tentatively, D is TRBD1 (5 bases). The V end lost 3 bases, the J end lost 1 base, and 11 bases lay between the germline ends. Germline V CDR1 and CDR2: KGHDR, SFDVKD. This CDR3 is 15 amino acids long.

The rearrangement links TRBV7-9 to TRBJ2-3, with 11 positions matching TRBD2. V lost 5 bases and J lost 4; bases outside the gene matches: 8. CDR3 length: 16 residues. Per germline, CDR1 SEHNR and CDR2 FQNEAQ (reference sequence). CDR3: CASSPLGSGRADTQYF. The CDR3 region has the DNA TGTGCCAGCAGCCCTCTCGGTAGCGGGAGGGCAGATACGCAGTATTTT.

The rearrangement links TRBV6-2 or TRBV6-3 to TRBJ2-5; D gene ambiguous. The CDR3 is 14 residues long. Germline CDR1 and CDR2: MNHEY and SVGEGT. The germline V and J ends were trimmed by 4 bases and 4 bases, with 13 bases remaining between them. CDR3 amino acids: CASSWTFMLETQYF. DNA for the CDR3: TGTGCCAGCAGTTGGACCTTCATGTTAGAGACCCAGTACTTC.

The rearrangement joins TRBV4-3 to TRBJ2-1; D is uncertain. Germline lookup yields CDR1 LGHNA and CDR2 YSLEER. V was cut by 0 bases and J by 7 bases, with 16 bases left in between. The CDR3 extends over 16 amino acids. The CDR3 is CASSQEPDNRKNEQFF. The CDR3 region has the DNA TGCGCCAGCAGCCAAGAGCCGGATAATAGGAAGAATGAGCAGTTCTTC.

This chain joins TRBV28 and TRBJ2-3; no clear D. V lost 3 bases and J 3 bases, leaving 19 bases between the germline ends. The germline V gene encodes CDR1 MDHEN and CDR2 SYDVKM. The CDR3 has 17 residues. CDR3 sequence reads: CASSFSVGLTGTDTQYF. The CDR3 nucleotides read TGTGCCAGCAGTTTTTCGGTAGGGTTGACTGGAACAGATACGCAGTATTTT.

The J gene is TRBJ1-2, the V gene TRBV3-1, with D maybe TRBD1 (6 bases). Looked up from germline, CDR1 is LGHDT and CDR2 is YNNKEL (reference sequence). The V end was cut by 2 bases, the J end by 1 base, with 11 bases between. The CDR3 is 15 residues long. This CDR3 reads CASSQNRDGNYGYTF. CDR3 bases: TGTGCCAGCAGCCAAAACAGGGACGGTAACTATGGCTACACCTTC.

This chain links TRBV29-1 with TRBJ2-7, with D unclear. The germline gives CDR1 SQVTM, CDR2 ANQGSEA. This CDR3 is built from 15 residues. Trimming cost V 3 bases and J 6 bases, with 21 bases left between them. CDR3: CSVEITPTGLGEQYF. Written as DNA, the CDR3 is TGCAGCGTTGAGATAACCCCGACGGGCTTAGGCGAGCAGTACTTC.

This chain links TRBV12-3 or TRBV12-4 with TRBJ2-1; perhaps TRBD1 as D (5 bases). Trimming removed 2 bases at V and 0 bases at J, with 11 bases between. The length of the CDR3 is 16 residues. The DNA for the CDR3 is TGTGCCAGCAGTTTAAGGGGCGAAAGCTCCTACAATGAGCAGTTCTTC. It is translated as CASSLRGESSYNEQFF.

The chain joins TRBV5-6 to TRBJ2-7; the D is unclear. The CDR3 is made up of 14 amino acids. Germline CDR1 SGHDT, CDR2 YYEEEE. Trimming stripped 1 base from V and 2 bases from J, with 10 bases between. The CDR3 sequence is CASSLTVNTYEQYF. CDR3 nucleotide sequence: TGTGCCAGCAGCTTGACAGTTAATACCTACGAGCAGTACTTC. Complete variable domain (other parts from reference TRBV5-6 and TRBJ2-7): DAGVTQSPTHLIKTRGQQVTLRCSPKSGHDTVSWYQQALGQGPQFIFQYYEEEERQRGNFPDRFSGHQFPNYSSELNVNALLLGDSALYLCASSLTVNTYEQYFGPGTRLTVT.

V and J are TRBV27 and TRBJ1-4, with TRBD1 identical over 7 bases. The CDR3 sequence is 12 residues long. V lost 5 bases, J lost 13 bases, and 7 bases stayed unmatched. Per germline, CDR1 MNHEY and CDR2 SMNVEV (reference sequence). CDR3 sequence reads: CASSPRQGRLFF. The CDR3 DNA sequence: TGTGCCAGCAGTCCAAGACAGGGTCGACTGTTTTTT.

This clonotype has a single count. The chain has TRBV29-1 and TRBJ2-3; D might be TRBD2 (6 bases). The germline V gene has CDR1 SQVTM and CDR2 ANQGSEA. This CDR3 is built from 13 residues. Trimming shortened V by 7 bases and J by 10 bases, and 21 bases separated the two germline ends. As DNA, the CDR3 is TGCAGCGCAACCCACCGGGGGAGAGTTTCGCAGTATTTT. Amino acid sequence: CSATHRGRVSQYF.

J is TRBJ2-7 and V is TRBV30, with 9 nucleotides matching TRBD2. J was trimmed by 4 bases and V by 4 bases; bases with no gene match: 2. The CDR3 consists of 12 residues. Per germline, CDR1 GTSNPN and CDR2 SVGIG (reference sequence). CDR3 residues: CAWTTSGYEQYF. In DNA form, the CDR3 reads TGTGCCTGGACGACTAGCGGATACGAGCAGTACTTC.

The V gene is TRBV28, the J gene TRBJ2-7; D may be TRBD2 (6 bases). CDR1 is MDHEN, CDR2 SYDVKM, per germline. The CDR3 loop spans 14 amino acids. The V gene lost 7 bases and the J gene lost 5 bases, with 18 bases spanning the gap. The CDR3 region is CASTPNPGDHEQYF. The CDR3 DNA is TGTGCCAGCACCCCCAACCCGGGAGACCACGAGCAGTACTTC.

This clonotype occurred once. This chain uses TRBV4-2 with TRBJ2-7; 11 positions match TRBD2. Germline V gene sequence: CDR1 LGHNA, CDR2 YNFKEQ. The CDR3 contains 15 residues. V gave up 0 bases and J gave up 7 bases; unmatched junction bases: 5. CDR3 loop: CASSQETSGGREQYF. The CDR3, as DNA: TGTGCCAGCAGCCAAGAAACTAGCGGGGGTAGAGAGCAGTACTTC.

The chain recombines TRBV29-1 with TRBJ2-1, with D uncertain. The CDR3 spans 12 residues. Per germline, CDR1 SQVTM and CDR2 ANQGSEA. V was shortened by 6 bases and J by 0 bases, with 6 bases between the two germline ends. The CDR3 protein is CSVTRSYNEQFF. CDR3 DNA sequence: TGCAGCGTCACACGCTCCTACAATGAGCAGTTCTTC.

The CDR3 is CASSRIAEQFF. The CDR3 DNA follows: TGTGCCAGCAGCCGAATAGCTGAGCAGTTCTTC. The genes are TRBV12-3 or TRBV12-4 and TRBJ2-1; D gene uncertain. V was trimmed by 6 bases and J by 9 bases, leaving 9 bases between them. CDR3 length: 11 amino acids.

The chain combines TRBV25-1 with TRBJ1-1; 8 bases map to TRBD1. Looked up from germline, CDR1 is MGHDK and CDR2 is SYGVNS. Trimming removed 4 bases from V and 1 base from J; junction bases left unmatched: 2. The CDR3 runs 14 residues. The CDR3 spells CASSGQGKNTEAFF. CDR3 in DNA: TGTGCCAGCAGTGGACAGGGGAAGAACACTGAAGCTTTCTTT.

The chain is built from TRBV29-1 and TRBJ2-5; D not certain. CDR1 is SQVTM and CDR2 is ANQGSEA in the germline V gene. This CDR3 is 11 amino acids long. The germline V and J ends were trimmed by 7 bases and 5 bases, with 11 bases remaining between them. The CDR3 coding sequence is TGCAGCGGCCGCCCAAGTGAGACCCAGTACTTC. Protein sequence: CSGRPSETQYF.

The chain links TRBV5-1 to TRBJ2-1; the D call may be TRBD1 or TRBD2 (6 bases each). The germline V gene encodes CDR1 SGHRS and CDR2 YFSETQ. The CDR3 has 18 residues. Trimming left V 3 bases short and J 7 bases short, with 26 bases between. The CDR3 loop is CASSSQFKSSGGGNEQFF. CDR3 nucleotides: TGCGCCAGCAGCTCCCAATTTAAGAGTAGCGGAGGGGGGAATGAGCAGTTCTTC. Full variable domain (missing parts from reference TRBV5-1 and TRBJ2-1): KAGVTQTPRYLIKTRGQQVTLSCSPISGHRSVSWYQQTPGQGLQFLFEYFSETQRNKGNFPGRFSGRQFSNSRSEMNVSTLELGDSALYLCASSSQFKSSGGGNEQFFGPGTRLTVL.

The chain has TRBV20-1 and TRBJ2-7, with a tentative D call TRBD2 (5 bases). The V gene's germline CDR1 is DFQATT and CDR2 SNEGSKA (reference sequence). This CDR3 comprises 14 residues. The V end was cut by 0 bases, the J end by 0 bases, with 9 bases between. CDR3: CSARDSSNSYEQYF. CDR3 coding DNA: TGCAGTGCTAGAGATTCTAGCAACTCCTACGAGCAGTACTTC.

J is TRBJ2-7 and V is TRBV29-1, with TRBD2 matching 7 bases. J gave up 3 bases and V 5 bases, and 10 bases lay outside the gene matches. Germline lookup yields CDR1 SQVTM and CDR2 ANQGSEA. This CDR3 is built from 14 residues. CDR3 sequence: CSVRRGVESYEQYF. The CDR3, as DNA: TGCAGCGTTCGACGGGGGGTTGAAAGCTACGAGCAGTACTTC.

This sequence joins TRBV20-1 and TRBJ2-7, with TRBD1 identical over 9 bases. Germline CDR1 and CDR2: DFQATT and SNEGSKA (reference sequence). CDR3 size: 12 residues. Trimming at V came to 5 bases and at J to 5 bases, leaving 4 bases not matched to a gene. The CDR3 nucleotides are TGCAGTGCTTCCAGACAGGGGGACGAGCAGTACTTC. Translating gives CSASRQGDEQYF.